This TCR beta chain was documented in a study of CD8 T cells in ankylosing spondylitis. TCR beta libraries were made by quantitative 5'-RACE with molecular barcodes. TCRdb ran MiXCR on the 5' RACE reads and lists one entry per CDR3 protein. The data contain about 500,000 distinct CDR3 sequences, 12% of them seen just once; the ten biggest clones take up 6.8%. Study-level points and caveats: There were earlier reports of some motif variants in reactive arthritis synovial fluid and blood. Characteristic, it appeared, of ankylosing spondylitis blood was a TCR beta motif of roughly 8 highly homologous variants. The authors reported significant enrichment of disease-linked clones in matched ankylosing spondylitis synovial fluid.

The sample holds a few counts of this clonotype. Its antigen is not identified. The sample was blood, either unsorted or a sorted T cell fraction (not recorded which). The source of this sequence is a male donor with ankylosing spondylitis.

This CDR3 is CSVGGTLSYEQYF. The CDR3 coding sequence is TGCAGCGTTGGAGGGACCTTATCCTACGAGCAGTACTTC. The chain couples TRBV29-1 to TRBJ2-7; D could derive from TRBD1 or TRBD2 (5 bases each). V lost 4 bases, J lost 1 base, and 11 bases lay in between. The CDR3 totals 13 residues. The germline CDR1 and CDR2 sequences are SQVTM and ANQGSEA.